The 10 T cell receptor beta chains below all came from one sample that was sequenced in a study of T cell responses to AZD1222 COVID-19 vaccine. The data were produced by immunoSEQ multiplex PCR, yet TCRdb's version contains in-frame clones alone and is incomplete. This table has around 140,000 clones, about nine tenths appearing once. Sequencing used peripheral blood, obtained on day 0 of AZD1222 vaccination. The origin of the receptors is an adult in good health.

This clone was recorded a few times. This chain links TRBV11-3 with TRBJ2-3; D is unresolved. Trimming shortened V by 0 bases and J by 6 bases, and 4 bases separated the two germline ends. This CDR3 spans 12 amino acids. Germline CDR1 reads SGHNT; CDR2 reads YENEEA. Here the CDR3 reads CASSLEGDTQYF. In DNA form, the CDR3 reads TGTGCCAGCAGCTTAGAGGGGGATACGCAGTATTTT.

The rearrangement links TRBV29-1 to TRBJ1-4; no clear D. CDR3 length: 14 residues. Germline loops: CDR1 SQVTM, CDR2 ANQGSEA. Trimming stripped 3 bases from V and 7 bases from J, with 15 bases between. CDR3 sequence reads: CSVDAGVWAEKLFF. CDR3 nucleotides: TGCAGCGTTGACGCGGGAGTGTGGGCTGAAAAACTGTTTTTT.

This chain connects TRBV19 to TRBJ1-4, with D perhaps matching TRBD1 (6 bases). V lost 3 bases and J 10 bases, leaving 15 bases between the germline ends. Per germline, CDR1 LNHDA and CDR2 SQIVND (reference sequence). The CDR3 is made up of 14 amino acids. CDR3 DNA: TGTGCCAGTAGTATCGGGGGGCAGGGCGGAAAACTGTTTTTT. This gives the protein CASSIGGQGGKLFF.

The chain carries TRBV19 and TRBJ1-2; D is unresolved. This CDR3 has 13 amino acids. V lost 5 bases and J 7 bases, leaving 14 bases between the germline ends. From germline, CDR1 is LNHDA and CDR2 SQIVND (reference sequence). CDR3 in amino acids: CASSGILLGGYTF. The CDR3 bases are TGTGCCAGTAGTGGCATCCTCCTTGGTGGCTACACCTTC.

The chain recombines TRBV7-2 with TRBJ1-2; D is unresolved. With 7 bases removed from V and 9 bases from J, the gap between germline ends came to 15 bases. CDR1 is SGHTA and CDR2 is FQGNSA in the germline V gene. The CDR3 loop spans 12 amino acids. The DNA of the CDR3 is TGTGCCAGCACGGCTTATGACCGGAGCTACACCTTC. The encoded protein is CASTAYDRSYTF.

This chain joins TRBV7-2 and TRBJ1-1; 9 positions agree with TRBD1. CDR1 and CDR2 from the germline V gene are SGHTA and FQGNSA. With V trimmed by 4 bases and J by 0 bases, 3 bases remained unmatched. The length of the CDR3 is 15 residues. CDR3 region: CASSSGTGMNTEAFF. In DNA, the CDR3 is TGTGCCAGCAGCTCCGGGACAGGGATGAACACTGAAGCTTTCTTT.

V usage is TRBV15 and J usage is TRBJ2-6; TRBD1 might be the D (5 bases). Germline V gene data show CDR1 as LNHNV and CDR2 as YYDKDF (reference sequence). The ends were cut back, 5 bases at V and 1 base at J, with 9 bases in the middle. The CDR3 extends over 15 amino acids. CDR3 protein: CATSRAGSGANVLTF. The CDR3 DNA is TGTGCCACCAGCCGAGCAGGGTCTGGGGCCAACGTCCTGACTTTC.

For the CDR3, the DNA is TGCAGCGTTACAGGGGTGAACACCGGGGAGCTGTTTTTT. This sequence encodes CSVTGVNTGELFF. The rearrangement joins TRBV29-1 to TRBJ2-2; the match to TRBD1 covers 7 bases. CDR1 and CDR2 from the germline V gene are SQVTM and ANQGSEA. The CDR3 runs 13 residues. With 5 bases clipped from V and 1 base from J, the junction kept 1 base outside the gene matches.

The CDR3 here is CASSLGRTGTGELFF. The CDR3 DNA follows: TGTGCCAGCAGCTTAGGGCGCACGGGGACCGGGGAGCTGTTTTTT. The V gene is TRBV7-9, the J gene TRBJ2-2; D might be TRBD2 (5 bases). There are 15 residues in the CDR3. Germline CDR1 SEHNR, CDR2 FQNEAQ (reference sequence). The V end lost 1 base, the J end lost 5 bases, and 11 bases lay between the germline ends.

As regards this clone: This specimen includes other DNA sequences encoding the same CDR3. This sequence joins TRBV6-5 and TRBJ1-5, with a weak D call TRBD1 (6 bases). The germline V gene has CDR1 MNHEY and CDR2 SVGAGI. CDR3 length: 14 residues. Trimming removed 5 bases at V and 0 bases at J, with 8 bases between. The CDR3 nucleotides are TGTGCCAGCAGTAGGGGGTATAGCAATCAGCCCCAGCATTTT. Amino acid sequence: CASSRGYSNQPQHF.